The text below deals with one T cell receptor beta chain. Antigen unknown. These data originate in a study of CD8+ T cells in alopecia areata. Study overall: Treated patients were given 5 to 10 mg oral tofacitinib twice daily.

In each case, RNA was isolated and then reverse transcribed into cDNA as the sequencing template. Produced via immunoSEQ multiplex PCR; TCRdb's table is partial and in-frame only. This table holds about 200,000 clones, 50% to 60% found once. This CDR3 contains 14 residues. The V and J ends lost 6 bases and 6 bases respectively, with 15 bases between them. Germline CDR1 is LNHDA and CDR2 is SQIVND (reference sequence). Notes on the study in general: Among patients, TCR sharing was less clear than in mice, a difference possibly due in part to HLA diversity in the patient population. There were also resident alphabeta T cells of normal skin sequenced in scalp samples. Affected lesional scalp, above all in alopecia totalis/universalis, was more clonal than normal scalp.

This specimen was CD4+ T cells sorted from blood, taken at week 0. The V call is TRBV19, the J call TRBJ2-1; D is perhaps TRBD2 (7 bases). The clonotype was recovered from a human donor with alopecia areata. The CDR3, as DNA: TGTGCCAGTAGCAAAGGGCGGGGGCCCAATGAGCAGTTCTTC. It specifies CASSKGRGPNEQFF.